This T cell receptor (beta chain) was sequenced for a study of blood T cell repertoires in COVID-19. For the study at large: Italy, Spain and the United States were the sources of the convalescent and acute COVID-19 samples.

Under the authors' procedure: The authors estimated nucleated cell counts from reference gene primer amplification. Produced via immunoSEQ multiplex PCR; TCRdb's table is partial and in-frame only. The DNA gave D and trimming, while V, J and clone size come from that table. The sample includes 300,000 to 450,000 clones, 70% to 90% of them seen just once. The V gene's germline CDR1 is SGDLS and CDR2 YYNGEE. Deletions cut 4 bases from V and 0 bases from J, with 11 bases between. The CDR3 is made up of 14 amino acids. V usage is TRBV9 and J usage is TRBJ2-7, with a tentative D call TRBD1 (5 bases). Sequencing used peripheral blood. The clonotype was recovered from a woman aged 25 to 39 with COVID-19, enrolled during active disease. The CDR3 loop reads CASSKGQGSYEQYF. CDR3 DNA: TGTGCCAGCAGCAAAGGGCAGGGCTCCTACGAGCAGTACTTC. The full variable domain, its missing parts supplied by reference TRBV9 and TRBJ2-7, is DSGVTQTPKHLITATGQRVTLRCSPRSGDLSVYWYQQSLDQGLQFLIQYYNGEERAKGNILERFSAQQFPDLHSELNLSSLELGDSALYFCASSKGQGSYEQYFGPGTRLTVT.